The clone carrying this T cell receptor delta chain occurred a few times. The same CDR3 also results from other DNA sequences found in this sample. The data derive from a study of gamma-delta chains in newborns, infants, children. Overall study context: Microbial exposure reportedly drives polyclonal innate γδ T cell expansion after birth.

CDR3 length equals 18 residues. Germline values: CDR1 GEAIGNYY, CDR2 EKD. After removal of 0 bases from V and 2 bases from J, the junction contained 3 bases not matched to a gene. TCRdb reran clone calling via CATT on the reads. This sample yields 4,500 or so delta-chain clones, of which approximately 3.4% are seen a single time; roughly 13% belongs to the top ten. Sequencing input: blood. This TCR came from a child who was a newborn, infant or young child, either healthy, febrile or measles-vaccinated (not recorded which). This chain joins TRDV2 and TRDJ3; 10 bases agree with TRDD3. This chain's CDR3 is CACDTALGDTWDTRQMFF. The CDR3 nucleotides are TGTGCCTGTGACACCGCCCTGGGGGATACCTGGGACACCCGACAGATGTTTTTC.